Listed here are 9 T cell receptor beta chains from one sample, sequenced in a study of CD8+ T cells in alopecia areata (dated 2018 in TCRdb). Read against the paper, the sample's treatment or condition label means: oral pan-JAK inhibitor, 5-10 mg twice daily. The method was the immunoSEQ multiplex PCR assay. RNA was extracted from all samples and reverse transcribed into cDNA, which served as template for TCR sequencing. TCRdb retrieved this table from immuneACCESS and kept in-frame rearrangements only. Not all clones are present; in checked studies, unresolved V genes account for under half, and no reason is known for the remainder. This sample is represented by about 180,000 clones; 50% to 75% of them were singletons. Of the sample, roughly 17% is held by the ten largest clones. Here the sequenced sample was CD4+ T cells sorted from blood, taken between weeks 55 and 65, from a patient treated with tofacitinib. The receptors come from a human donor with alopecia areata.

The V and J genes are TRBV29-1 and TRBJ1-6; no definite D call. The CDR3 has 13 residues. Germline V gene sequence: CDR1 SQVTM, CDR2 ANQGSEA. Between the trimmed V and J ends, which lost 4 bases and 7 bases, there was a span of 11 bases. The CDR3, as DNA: TGCAGCGTTGCTCAGGAGTTAAATTCACCCCTCCACTTT. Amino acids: CSVAQELNSPLHF.

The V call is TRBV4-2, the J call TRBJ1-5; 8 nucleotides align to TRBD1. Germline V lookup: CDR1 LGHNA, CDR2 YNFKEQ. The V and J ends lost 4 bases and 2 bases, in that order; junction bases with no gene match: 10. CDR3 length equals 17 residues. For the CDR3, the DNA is TGTGCCAGCAGCCGGTTCGCGACAGGGGTTGGCAATCAGCCCCAGCATTTT. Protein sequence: CASSRFATGVGNQPQHF.

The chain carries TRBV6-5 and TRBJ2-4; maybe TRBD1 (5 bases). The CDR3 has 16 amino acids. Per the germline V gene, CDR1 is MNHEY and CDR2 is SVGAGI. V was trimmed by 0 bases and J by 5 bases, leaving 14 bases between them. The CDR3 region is CASSYSIWGRENIQYF. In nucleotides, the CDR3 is TGTGCCAGCAGTTACTCGATTTGGGGCAGGGAAAACATTCAGTACTTC.

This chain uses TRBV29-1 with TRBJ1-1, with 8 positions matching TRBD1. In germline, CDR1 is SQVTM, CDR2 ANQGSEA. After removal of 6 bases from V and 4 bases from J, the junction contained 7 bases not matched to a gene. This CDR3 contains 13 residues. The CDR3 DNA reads TGCAGCGTGACAGGGGTTCTGGGCACTGAAGCTTTCTTT. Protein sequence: CSVTGVLGTEAFF. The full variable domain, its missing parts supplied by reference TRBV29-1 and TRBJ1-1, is SAVISQKPSRDICQRGTSLTIQCQVDSQVTMMFWYRQQPGQSLTLIATANQGSEATYESGFVIDKFPISRPNLTFSTLTVSNMSPEDSSIYLCSVTGVLGTEAFFGQGTRLTVV.

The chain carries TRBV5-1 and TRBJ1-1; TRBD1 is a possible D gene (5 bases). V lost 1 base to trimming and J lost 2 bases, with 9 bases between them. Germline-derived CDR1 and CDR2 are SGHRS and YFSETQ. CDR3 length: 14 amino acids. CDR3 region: CASSLTTDNTEAFF. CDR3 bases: TGCGCCAGCAGCTTGACGACAGATAACACTGAAGCTTTCTTT.

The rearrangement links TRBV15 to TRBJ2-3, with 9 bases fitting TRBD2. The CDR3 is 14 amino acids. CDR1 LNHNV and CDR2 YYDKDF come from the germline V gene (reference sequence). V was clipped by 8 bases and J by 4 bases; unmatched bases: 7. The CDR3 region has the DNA TGTGCCACCCTTCTTAGCGGGGGCTCAGATACGCAGTATTTT. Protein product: CATLLSGGSDTQYF. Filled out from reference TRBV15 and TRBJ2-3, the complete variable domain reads DAMVIQNPRYQVTQFGKPVTLSCSQTLNHNVMYWYQQKSSQAPKLLFHYYDKDFNNEADTPDNFQSRRPNTSFCFLDIRSPGLGDTAMYLCATLLSGGSDTQYFGPGTRLTVL.

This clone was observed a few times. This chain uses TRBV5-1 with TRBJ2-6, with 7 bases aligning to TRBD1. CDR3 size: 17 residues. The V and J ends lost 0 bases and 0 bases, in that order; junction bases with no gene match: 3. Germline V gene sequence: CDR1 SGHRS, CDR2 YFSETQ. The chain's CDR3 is CASSLGQGFSGANVLTF. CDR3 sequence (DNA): TGCGCCAGCAGCTTGGGACAGGGCTTCTCTGGGGCCAACGTCCTGACTTTC.

The CDR3 loop is CASSIRGPQETQYF. In DNA form, the CDR3 reads TGTGCCAGCAGTATCAGGGGTCCCCAAGAGACCCAGTACTTC. The V gene is TRBV6-5, the J gene TRBJ2-5; a possible D gene is TRBD1 (6 bases). Germline CDR1 is MNHEY and CDR2 is SVGAGI. The V end lost 5 bases, the J end lost 1 base, and 11 bases lay between the germline ends. This CDR3 is built from 14 residues.

The CDR3 spells CASSSKLVSEQYF. The CDR3 nucleotides are TGTGCCAGTAGTAGCAAACTAGTTTCCGAGCAGTACTTC. The rearrangement uses TRBV19 and TRBJ2-7; D is perhaps TRBD2 (5 bases). The length of the CDR3 is 13 residues. V was cut by 4 bases and J by 6 bases, with 13 bases left in between. The germline V gene has CDR1 LNHDA and CDR2 SQIVND (reference sequence). The variable domain in full, with the rest retrieved from reference TRBV19 and TRBJ2-7, is DGGITQSPKYLFRKEGQNVTLSCEQNLNHDAMYWYRQDPGQGLRLIYYSQIVNDFQKGDIAEGYSVSREKKESFPLTVTSAQKNPTAFYLCASSSKLVSEQYFGPGTRLTVT.